This T cell receptor beta chain was sequenced for a study of T cell responses to AZD1222 COVID-19 vaccine. The V and J ends lost 4 bases and 4 bases respectively, with 23 bases between them. CDR1 and CDR2 (germline): MGHRA, YSYEKL. The CDR3 is 18 residues long. This table comes from immunoSEQ multiplex PCR, and its TCRdb copy is limited to in-frame clones, with some not included. The sample includes about 120,000 clones, around 94% seen only once; the top ten take 1.5% to 2%. This chain connects TRBV4-1 to TRBJ2-1, with D perhaps matching TRBD2 (6 bases). The specimen comprised peripheral blood, sampled on day 0 of AZD1222 vaccination. The TCR comes from an adult in good health. This CDR3 reads CASSRSISSGADYNEQFF. The CDR3 DNA sequence: TGCGCCAGCAGCCGAAGCATAAGTAGCGGAGCAGATTACAATGAGCAGTTCTTC.